The 25 T cell receptor beta chains below all came from one sample that was sequenced in a study of multiple sclerosis patients with progressive multifocal leukoencephalopathy (dated by TCRdb to about 2019). The library was built by means of the immunoSEQ multiplex PCR assay. Sourced from immuneACCESS, this table was stored by TCRdb with only in-frame sequences that have V and J called. A share of the clones is absent; for the studies checked, an unresolved V gene accounts for under half, and the remainder has no known explanation. The sample has tens of thousands of clones on record, about 90% of them singletons. Roughly 1.3% of the sample rests with the top ten. The time point tag for this specimen amounts to: approximately 12 months of natalizumab therapy. The treatment or condition label on this specimen signifies: on natalizumab therapy at sampling. The specimen was PBMCs, collected from a patient treated with natalizumab. Source of these receptors: a human donor with multiple sclerosis.

The chain has TRBV18 and TRBJ2-3, with D possibly matching TRBD1 (6 bases). The CDR3 extends over 15 amino acids. CDR1 is KGHSH and CDR2 is LQKENI in the germline V gene. Trimming removed 3 bases from V and 0 bases from J, with 10 bases in between. DNA of the CDR3: TGTGCCAGCTCACCTAACAGGGCTAGCACAGATACGCAGTATTTT. It codes for CASSPNRASTDTQYF.

The V gene is TRBV7-2, the J gene TRBJ1-4; D perhaps matches TRBD1 (5 bases). V was pared by 1 base and J by 5 bases, with 14 bases between. The CDR3 is made up of 16 amino acids. Germline lookup yields CDR1 SGHTA and CDR2 FQGNSA. The DNA of the CDR3 is TGTGCCAGCAGCTTAGTGGGCCAGGGTAGAAATGAAAAACTGTTTTTT. Translation gives CASSLVGQGRNEKLFF.

The J gene is TRBJ2-3, the V gene TRBV27, with D possibly being TRBD2 (5 bases). This CDR3 is built from 13 residues. Germline-derived CDR1 and CDR2 are MNHEY and SMNVEV (reference sequence). The V end was cut by 3 bases, the J end by 8 bases, with 12 bases between. The CDR3 is CASSLVLRGTQYF. The CDR3 coding sequence is TGTGCCAGCAGTTTGGTCCTTCGGGGTACGCAGTATTTT.

CDR3 DNA sequence: TGTGCCAGCACCCCTGGTCGGTGGGCTTCACCCCTCCACTTT. Residues: CASTPGRWASPLHF. The chain recombines TRBV28 with TRBJ1-6; D is uncertain. The CDR3 loop spans 14 amino acids. Germline V gives CDR1 MDHEN, CDR2 SYDVKM. The V end was cut by 7 bases, the J end by 9 bases, with 16 bases between.

This clone was picked up a small number of times. V gene TRBV6-4 combines with J gene TRBJ2-2; D not certain. The ends were cut back, 2 bases at V and 3 bases at J, with 4 bases in the middle. The germline CDR1 and CDR2 sequences are MRHNA and SNTAGT. The CDR3 sequence is 13 residues long. The CDR3 protein is CASSDRDTGELFF. The CDR3, as DNA: TGTGCCAGCAGTGACAGGGACACCGGGGAGCTGTTTTTT.

The rearrangement uses TRBV19 and TRBJ2-7; either TRBD1 or TRBD2 may supply D (5 bases each). Between the trimmed V and J ends, which lost 0 bases and 4 bases, there was a span of 19 bases. This CDR3 contains 17 residues. CDR1 and CDR2 (germline): LNHDA, SQIVND (reference sequence). The CDR3 DNA sequence: TGTGCCAGTAGTATAGATTTTAAAGGGGCGAGGGTTTACGAGCAGTACTTC. It is translated as CASSIDFKGARVYEQYF.

This chain uses TRBV27 with TRBJ2-2; D call uncertain. V was clipped by 2 bases and J by 7 bases, with 11 bases between them. From germline, CDR1 is MNHEY and CDR2 SMNVEV (reference sequence). The CDR3 runs to 14 residues. In nucleotides, the CDR3 is TGTGCCAGCAGTTTAACTCCTGGCCTCGGGGAGCTGTTTTTT. This translates into CASSLTPGLGELFF.

The chain joins TRBV5-3 to TRBJ1-1; D is perhaps TRBD1 (5 bases). TRBV5-3 is filed as an ORF, its function uncertain. The CDR3 consists of 18 residues. V lost 2 bases and J lost 5, with 25 bases in between. In DNA form, the CDR3 reads TGTGCCAGAAGCTTCAGCCAGGGTAGGGGACCAGATAGAACTGAAGCTTTCTTT. Amino acid sequence: CARSFSQGRGPDRTEAFF.

The chain carries TRBV10-1 and TRBJ2-1, with 11 bases aligning to TRBD2. V shed 0 bases and J 2 bases; nucleotides not matched to a gene: 6. The germline CDR1 and CDR2 sequences are WNHNN and SYGVQD (reference sequence). This CDR3 has 18 residues. The CDR3 coding sequence is TGCGCCAGCAGTGAGTCGTGGGCTAGCGGGGGGCCCTACAATGAGCAGTTCTTC. Encoded protein: CASSESWASGGPYNEQFF.

In its sample, this clone was seen once. V is TRBV7-2 and J is TRBJ2-7; maybe TRBD2 (5 bases). The CDR3 length is 14 residues. The germline CDR1 and CDR2 sequences are SGHTA and FQGNSA. V shed 5 bases and J shed 0 bases, with 11 bases lying between them. The DNA for the CDR3 is TGTGCCAGCAGCAAAGAGGGAAGCTCCTACGAGCAGTACTTC. Protein sequence: CASSKEGSSYEQYF.

The chain joins TRBV25-1 to TRBJ1-2; D remains unclear. The ends were cut back, 4 bases at V and 4 bases at J, with 10 bases in the middle. Per germline, CDR1 MGHDK and CDR2 SYGVNS. The CDR3 length is 13 residues. CDR3 sequence reads: CASSATASYGYTF. The DNA of the CDR3 is TGTGCCAGCAGTGCTACAGCCTCCTATGGCTACACCTTC.

The chain links TRBV11-2 to TRBJ1-1; D is perhaps TRBD1 (5 bases). Germline V gene lookup returns CDR1 SGHAT and CDR2 FQNNGV. This CDR3 has 19 residues. Trimming took 0 bases from V and 1 from J, leaving 21 bases between them. CDR3 DNA sequence: TGTGCCAGCAGCTTAGAGGGGTTGGGGGTCTCTCGTACGAACACTGAAGCTTTCTTT. Translation: CASSLEGLGVSRTNTEAFF.

This clone was detected once. This chain joins TRBV7-6 and TRBJ1-1, with a possible D match to TRBD1 (5 bases). Germline-derived CDR1 and CDR2 are SGHVS and FNYEAQ. The CDR3 extends over 16 amino acids. Trimming pared 5 bases from V and 6 bases from J, leaving 22 bases between. In DNA form, the CDR3 reads TGTGCCAGCAGCCTAGGATCCGGGACCGAAGGGGCTGAAGCTTTCTTT. Encoded protein: CASSLGSGTEGAEAFF.

The rearrangement joins TRBV28 to TRBJ1-1; a weak D match, TRBD1 (6 bases). Germline CDR1 is MDHEN and CDR2 is SYDVKM. The CDR3 runs to 13 residues. Trimming left V 4 bases short and J 1 base short, with 7 bases between. The CDR3 sequence: CASSSGQNTEAFF. In DNA form, the CDR3 reads TGTGCCAGCAGTTCGGGACAGAACACTGAAGCTTTCTTT.

The gene calls are TRBV6-1 and TRBJ1-4, with a weak D call TRBD1 (6 bases). The CDR3 has 13 amino acids. Germline loops: CDR1 MNHNS, CDR2 SASEGT. Trimming removed 4 bases from V and 7 bases from J, with 10 bases in between. CDR3 sequence (DNA): TGTGCCAGCAGTGGGACAGTTCTTGAAAAACTGTTTTTT. It encodes CASSGTVLEKLFF.

This sequence joins TRBV7-3 and TRBJ2-1; D gene ambiguous. From germline, CDR1 is SGHTA and CDR2 FQGTGA. The V end lost 5 bases, the J end lost 0 bases, and 8 bases lay between the germline ends. This CDR3 has 14 residues. The CDR3 loop reads CASSEDGSYNEQFF. DNA of the CDR3: TGTGCCAGCAGCGAGGACGGCTCCTACAATGAGCAGTTCTTC.

V and J are TRBV29-1 and TRBJ2-2; TRBD2 matches 12 bases. In germline, CDR1 is SQVTM, CDR2 ANQGSEA. The J segment lost 7 bases and the V segment lost 5 bases, leaving 14 bases of the junction unmatched. CDR3 size: 17 residues. The CDR3 region is CSVQTVGTSGGSGELFF. CDR3 sequence (DNA): TGCAGCGTTCAAACCGTGGGAACTAGCGGGGGGAGCGGGGAGCTGTTTTTT.

This chain links TRBV7-9 with TRBJ1-5; weak D call: TRBD1 (5 bases). Trimming shortened V by 4 bases and J by 2 bases, and 15 bases separated the two germline ends. Germline CDR1 and CDR2: SEHNR and FQNEAQ (reference sequence). The CDR3 runs to 16 residues. This CDR3 is CASSSGRGYGNQPQHF. The CDR3 DNA is TGTGCCAGCAGCTCAGGACGGGGGTATGGCAATCAGCCCCAGCATTTT.

In its sample, this clone was seen once. The chain links TRBV15 to TRBJ1-2; D remains ambiguous. V was cut by 3 bases and J by 8 bases, with 19 bases left in between. The length of the CDR3 is 15 residues. The germline V gene encodes CDR1 LNHNV and CDR2 YYDKDF (reference sequence). The CDR3 loop reads CATSSLSVGSSGYTF. CDR3 coding DNA: TGTGCCACCAGCAGCCTCTCCGTGGGGTCCTCAGGCTACACCTTC.

The V call is TRBV5-8, the J call TRBJ2-5; TRBD1 is a possible D gene (6 bases). Judging by the DNA end, TRBJ2-7 fits better; the J call may be wrong. The CDR3 runs 13 residues. Germline V CDR1 and CDR2: SGHTS, YDEGEE. The CDR3 DNA reads as TGTGCCAGCAGCCCGGGTGGGGGCTTCGAGCAGTACTTC. Amino acids: CASSPGGGFEQYF.

The chain has TRBV19 and TRBJ1-2, with 7 bases that match TRBD1. The germline V gene encodes CDR1 LNHDA and CDR2 SQIVND (reference sequence). The trim removed 5 bases at V and 1 base at J, leaving 16 bases unmatched. The CDR3 is 18 residues long. CDR3 bases: TGTGCCAGTAGTTTCCCACGACAGGGACGTTATCGTAACTATGGCTACACCTTC. It translates to CASSFPRQGRYRNYGYTF.

This sequence joins TRBV7-6 and TRBJ2-7; no clear D gene. The CDR3 has 13 amino acids. CDR1 is SGHVS, CDR2 FNYEAQ, per germline. V lost 10 bases and J lost 3, with 16 bases in between. The CDR3 loop is CATTQKVIYEQYF. The CDR3, as DNA: TGTGCCACCACCCAGAAAGTCATCTACGAGCAGTACTTC.

The CDR3 DNA follows: TGTGCCAGCAGGACGGGACAGGATAATTCACCCCTCCACTTT. Translated: CASRTGQDNSPLHF. The chain uses TRBV27 and TRBJ1-6, with 8 bases lining up with TRBD1. Germline CDR1 and CDR2: MNHEY and SMNVEV (reference sequence). J was trimmed by 5 bases and V by 6 bases; bases with no gene match: 3. CDR3 length: 14 amino acids.

The rearrangement joins TRBV7-9 to TRBJ2-1; D unresolved. Germline CDR1 reads SEHNR; CDR2 reads FQNEAQ (reference sequence). The CDR3 is 11 amino acids. Trimming removed 1 base at V and 7 bases at J, with 2 bases between. CDR3 bases: TGTGCCAGCAGCTTAGGGAATGAGCAGTTCTTC. Amino acid sequence: CASSLGNEQFF.

This clone was observed a single time. The genes are TRBV11-3 and TRBJ2-1, with D tentatively TRBD2 (5 bases). Per the germline V gene, CDR1 is SGHNT and CDR2 is YENEEA. V lost 1 base to trimming and J lost 7 bases, with 17 bases between them. The CDR3 runs to 16 residues. The DNA for the CDR3 is TGTGCCAGCAGCTTAGGGTTGGGCAGATCGGGGAATGAGCAGTTCTTC. It specifies CASSLGLGRSGNEQFF.